Listed below are T cell receptor beta chains from one sample, sequenced in a study of shared clonotypes between healthy human individuals. The table came from immunoSEQ multiplex PCR; TCRdb's copy has only in-frame clones and leaves some out. In the table there are around 2,000,000 clones, roughly 95% of which are singletons. The material sequenced was naive CD4+ T cells sorted from blood. Every receptor here comes from a man between 18 and 29 years old in good health. Both conserved end residues are part of each CDR3. A D gene is named only where the DNA matches it firmly. Not all rows give a size; the values are once, few, many and, for expanded clones, a class.

J: TRBJ2-3; size: .; V: TRBV9; D: TRBD2; DNA: TGTGCCAGCAGCCCCCTCAGCGGGACCACAGATACGCAGTATTTT; CDR3: CASSPLSGTTDTQYF
J: TRBJ1-5; size: .; V: TRBV30; D: .; DNA: TGTGCCTGGAGTCCCGGGATGGGGAATCAGCCCCAGCATTTT; CDR3: CAWSPGMGNQPQHF
J: TRBJ2-7; size: .; V: TRBV5-6; D: .; DNA: TGTGCCAGCAGCTTTGGTCCCCGGGTCGAGCAGTACTTC; CDR3: CASSFGPRVEQYF
J: TRBJ2-1; size: .; V: TRBV6-1; D: .; DNA: TGTGCCAGCAATGATCCACAGGGTCCTGAGCAGTTCTTC; CDR3: CASNDPQGPEQFF
J: TRBJ2-2; size: .; V: TRBV30; D: .; DNA: TGTGCCTGGAGCGGCTTAGTTTACGGGGAGCTGTTTTTT; CDR3: CAWSGLVYGELFF
J: TRBJ1-6; size: once; V: TRBV6-6; D: TRBD1; DNA: TGTGCCAGCAGTATGGACAGGGGATCCTATAATTCACCCCTCCACTTT; CDR3: CASSMDRGSYNSPLHF
J: TRBJ2-3; size: .; V: TRBV28; D: TRBD1; DNA: TGTGCCAGCAGATCACCGGGACAGAGGATCACAGATACGCAGTATTTT; CDR3: CASRSPGQRITDTQYF
J: TRBJ2-2; size: once; V: TRBV7-2; D: TRBD2; DNA: TGTGCCAGCAGCTTATGGTCGGGAGGGACCGGGGAGCTGTTTTTT; CDR3: CASSLWSGGTGELFF
J: TRBJ2-7; size: .; V: TRBV18; D: .; DNA: TGTGCCAGCTCCCCCATGGGGGGCTACGAGCAGTACTTC; CDR3: CASSPMGGYEQYF
J: TRBJ1-2; size: .; V: TRBV19; D: .; DNA: TGTGCCAGTAGTATTCGTGAAAGGAACTATGGCTACACCTTC; CDR3: CASSIRERNYGYTF
J: TRBJ1-5; size: .; V: TRBV11-2; D: .; DNA: TGTGCCAGCAGCGGGGCAGACAATCAGCCCCAGCATTTT; CDR3: CASSGADNQPQHF
J: TRBJ2-2; size: .; V: TRBV11-3; D: TRBD1; DNA: TGTGCCAGCAGCCCCCGGACAGGGGGGTCCACCGGGGAGCTGTTTTTT; CDR3: CASSPRTGGSTGELFF
J: TRBJ2-5; size: .; V: TRBV6-4; D: .; DNA: TGTGCCAGCACCCTCCACGCGTACCAAGAGACCCAGTACTTC; CDR3: CASTLHAYQETQYF
J: TRBJ2-5; size: .; V: TRBV28; D: TRBD1; DNA: TGTGCCAGCAGTCGCGGACAGGGGGTCATCGGAGAGACCCAGTACTTC; CDR3: CASSRGQGVIGETQYF
J: TRBJ2-2; size: .; V: TRBV10-3; D: .; DNA: TGTGCCATCAGTGAGGTGGGGAGGAACACCGGGGAGCTGTTTTTT; CDR3: CAISEVGRNTGELFF
J: TRBJ2-5; size: .; V: TRBV19; D: TRBD1; DNA: TGTGCCAGTAGTCGGGACAGGGCTAATCCTCAGTACTTC; CDR3: CASSRDRANPQYF
J: TRBJ2-1; size: .; V: TRBV7-2; D: .; DNA: TGTGCCAGCAGCTCGGTACAGGGAGGGGGGAATGAGCAGTTCTTC; CDR3: CASSSVQGGGNEQFF
J: TRBJ2-3; size: .; V: TRBV2; D: .; DNA: TGTGCCAGCAGTGTCTCCGATACGCAGTATTTT; CDR3: CASSVSDTQYF
J: TRBJ2-3; size: .; V: TRBV28; D: .; DNA: TGTGCCAGCACGAACAGACCCAACTCCCACTATACGCAGTATTTT; CDR3: CASTNRPNSHYTQYF
J: TRBJ1-1; size: .; V: TRBV10-3; D: .; DNA: TGTGCCATCAGTCCCGGAGGGGGGGACACTGAAGCTTTCTTT; CDR3: CAISPGGGDTEAFF
J: TRBJ2-3; size: .; V: TRBV28; D: .; DNA: TGTGGCTCGAGGACGGACAGCACAGATACGCAGTATTTT; CDR3: CGSRTDSTDTQYF
J: TRBJ1-2; size: .; V: TRBV25-1; D: .; DNA: TGTGCCAGCAGCCAGGGGAACTATGGCTACACCTTC; CDR3: CASSQGNYGYTF
J: TRBJ2-1; size: .; V: TRBV18; D: .; DNA: TGTGCCAGCTCACCAACGTTGCAGGGAACCTACAATGAGCAGTTCTTC; CDR3: CASSPTLQGTYNEQFF
J: TRBJ2-4; size: .; V: TRBV29-1; D: TRBD2; DNA: TGCAGCGTTGAGTCGGCTAGCGGTAAAAACATTCAGTACTTC; CDR3: CSVESASGKNIQYF
J: TRBJ1-5; size: .; V: TRBV7-9; D: .; DNA: TGTGCCAGCAGCTTATTCGGGGATCAGCCCCAGCATTTT; CDR3: CASSLFGDQPQHF
J: TRBJ2-1; size: once; V: TRBV2; D: .; DNA: TGTGCCAGCAGAGATAGCTCCTACAATGAGCAGTTCTTC; CDR3: CASRDSSYNEQFF